This T cell receptor (beta chain) was sequenced for a study of blood T cells in healthy people across ages. Overall study results and limits: Diversity of TCR beta per million T cells declined in a roughly linear way with age. Donors of long life had a larger count of naive CD4+ cells and greater diversity than aged donors.

The donors, all healthy, were Caucasians living in Russia, aged about 6 to 95. On this clonotype itself: The antigen is not known.

Then a second PCR, running about 6 to 12 cycles, was carried out with a sample-barcoded 5' primer and a J-beta primer mix. Researchers report that a template-switch adaptor with 12 random nucleotides tagged each cDNA molecule. Each CDR3 protein is one row after TCRdb ran MiXCR on the 5' RACE reads. This sample has some 760,000 distinct CDR3 sequences, with around 25% found just once. The CDR3 totals 11 residues. Germline V CDR1 and CDR2: DFQATT, SNEGSKA (reference sequence). V lost 6 bases, J lost 8 bases, and 13 bases lay in between. The same data also went into a second study, on T cells of mothers and their children.

The chain has TRBV20-1 and TRBJ1-2, with D perhaps TRBD1 (5 bases). The sample taken for sequencing was blood. The source of this sequence is a boy aged 5-17 years in good health. The chain's CDR3 is CSASMEGGYTF. DNA for the CDR3: TGCAGTGCAAGTATGGAGGGGGGCTACACCTTC.